A selection of T cell receptor beta chains follows, all from one sample in a study of shared clonotypes between healthy human individuals. Libraries were prepared by immunoSEQ multiplex PCR; TCRdb keeps only in-frame clonotypes and omits some of them. The sample has approximately 2.5 million clones, more than 90% seen once. Material for sequencing was naive CD4+ T cells sorted from blood. The receptors stem from a man aged 18 to 30 in good health. Both conserved end residues are trimmed from each CDR3. Size is omitted from some rows. Given values are once, few, many or a class for expanded clones.

v_call: TRBV19; j_call: TRBJ2-4; clone_size: NA; cdr3_aa: ASSPQGQQNIQY
v_call: TRBV6-1; j_call: TRBJ1-6; clone_size: few; cdr3_aa: ATDSPLH
v_call: TRBV5-1; j_call: TRBJ1-3; clone_size: once; cdr3_aa: ASSFGLGGSGNTIY
v_call: TRBV29-1; j_call: TRBJ2-5; clone_size: NA; cdr3_aa: SARRGLGETQY
v_call: TRBV7-6; j_call: TRBJ2-3; clone_size: NA; cdr3_aa: ASSVGLADTDTQY
v_call: TRBV28; j_call: TRBJ1-5; clone_size: NA; cdr3_aa: ASSGGTGGNQPQH
v_call: TRBV5-1; j_call: TRBJ1-1; clone_size: NA; cdr3_aa: ASSLRHGNTEAF
v_call: TRBV28; j_call: TRBJ1-3; clone_size: NA; cdr3_aa: ASVGTVSGNTIY
v_call: TRBV6-5; j_call: TRBJ1-2; clone_size: NA; cdr3_aa: ASSYGPRDSRS
v_call: TRBV5-1; j_call: TRBJ1-2; clone_size: NA; cdr3_aa: ASAPVGTNYGYT
v_call: TRBV5-8; j_call: TRBJ1-2; clone_size: few; cdr3_aa: ASSLLEGEYYGYT
v_call: TRBV27; j_call: TRBJ2-3; clone_size: once; cdr3_aa: ASRGRGRPGADTQY
v_call: TRBV6-5; j_call: TRBJ2-7; clone_size: once; cdr3_aa: ASNTLAGEINEQY
v_call: TRBV6-6; j_call: TRBJ1-1; clone_size: once; cdr3_aa: ASSARGTEAF
v_call: TRBV30; j_call: TRBJ2-6; clone_size: NA; cdr3_aa: AWIRSGANVLT
v_call: TRBV10-3; j_call: TRBJ2-3; clone_size: NA; cdr3_aa: AISGSGGTTDTQY
v_call: TRBV2; j_call: TRBJ2-1; clone_size: NA; cdr3_aa: ASMTSSGSYNEQF
v_call: TRBV2; j_call: TRBJ1-5; clone_size: NA; cdr3_aa: ASSDLGVSNQPQH
v_call: TRBV19; j_call: TRBJ2-3; clone_size: NA; cdr3_aa: ATAQGSDTQY
v_call: TRBV2; j_call: TRBJ2-7; clone_size: NA; cdr3_aa: ASTPRGPQEQY
v_call: TRBV5-8; j_call: TRBJ1-2; clone_size: NA; cdr3_aa: ASSSGASIYGYT
v_call: TRBV29-1; j_call: TRBJ2-1; clone_size: NA; cdr3_aa: SASSTGDRGYNEQF
v_call: TRBV7-2; j_call: TRBJ2-3; clone_size: NA; cdr3_aa: ASSLGGRQISTDTQY
v_call: TRBV30; j_call: TRBJ1-1; clone_size: NA; cdr3_aa: ACNVVGSNTEAF
v_call: TRBV30; j_call: TRBJ2-2; clone_size: NA; cdr3_aa: AWSRASPGELF
v_call: TRBV9; j_call: TRBJ2-7; clone_size: NA; cdr3_aa: ASSGRPAQKYEQY
v_call: TRBV6-5; j_call: TRBJ2-4; clone_size: NA; cdr3_aa: ASSYKGLAKNIQY
v_call: TRBV6-5; j_call: TRBJ2-3; clone_size: NA; cdr3_aa: ASSSVGDTQY
v_call: TRBV7-9; j_call: TRBJ2-7; clone_size: NA; cdr3_aa: ASSLSTPGQGYEQY
v_call: TRBV7-3; j_call: TRBJ2-2; clone_size: NA; cdr3_aa: ASSKRRTENTGELF
v_call: TRBV10-1; j_call: TRBJ2-3; clone_size: NA; cdr3_aa: ASSDTRVPGTDTQY
v_call: TRBV18; j_call: TRBJ2-7; clone_size: NA; cdr3_aa: ASSPWGSAGEQY
v_call: TRBV4-1; j_call: TRBJ2-3; clone_size: once; cdr3_aa: ASSQRGATDTQY
v_call: TRBV6-1; j_call: TRBJ1-2; clone_size: NA; cdr3_aa: ASSGQGTYGYT
v_call: TRBV4-1; j_call: TRBJ1-6; clone_size: NA; cdr3_aa: ASSQDGIAGVDSPLH
v_call: TRBV29-1; j_call: TRBJ2-7; clone_size: NA; cdr3_aa: SVRASYEQY
v_call: TRBV7-9; j_call: TRBJ2-7; clone_size: NA; cdr3_aa: ASSLADMGGTTKQY
v_call: TRBV27; j_call: TRBJ1-6; clone_size: NA; cdr3_aa: ASSLLGTDLSSYNSPLH
v_call: TRBV7-9; j_call: TRBJ2-7; clone_size: NA; cdr3_aa: ASSLATGRAYEQY
v_call: TRBV2; j_call: TRBJ2-1; clone_size: NA; cdr3_aa: ASSEVAWESYNEQF
v_call: TRBV2; j_call: TRBJ1-3; clone_size: NA; cdr3_aa: ASRLQGEAGNTIY
v_call: TRBV7-9; j_call: TRBJ1-1; clone_size: once; cdr3_aa: ASSSIKGRGLDTEAF
v_call: TRBV5-1; j_call: TRBJ1-1; clone_size: NA; cdr3_aa: ASSREGTNTEAF
v_call: TRBV10-3; j_call: TRBJ1-2; clone_size: NA; cdr3_aa: AISEDAPPGYT